The 2 T cell receptor beta chains below come from one sample, sequenced in a study of cytomegalovirus exposure and HLA in healthy donors. The primer mix had 60 Vbeta and 13 Jbeta primers. Sequenced by immunoSEQ multiplex PCR; TCRdb stores in-frame clones only, minus some. The repertoire shows 30,000 to 40,000 clones; the top ten hold over 5.5%. The sample consisted of PBMCs. The receptors derive from a human donor in good health.

V is TRBV28 and J is TRBJ1-2, with 9 bases fitting TRBD1. The CDR3 length is 16 residues. Germline CDR1 MDHEN, CDR2 SYDVKM. The V segment lost 6 bases and the J segment 5 bases; nucleotides outside the gene matches: 13. CDR3: CASSIAPGTGPYGYTF. The CDR3 bases are TGTGCCAGCAGCATCGCTCCCGGGACAGGGCCGTATGGCTACACCTTC.

The chain employs TRBV6-9 and TRBJ2-5, with D possibly matching TRBD2 (7 bases). This CDR3 contains 15 residues. V shed 6 bases and J shed 4 bases, with 18 bases lying between them. CDR1 is MNHGY and CDR2 is SVAAGI in the germline V gene. The CDR3 loop reads CASSYKGGLPETQYF. Here the CDR3 DNA reads TGTGCCAGCAGCTATAAGGGGGGGCTCCCAGAGACCCAGTACTTC.